These 7 T cell receptor beta chains came from one sample sequenced in a study of T cell responses to AZD1222 COVID-19 vaccine. Only in-frame clones appear in the TCRdb table, and some are missing; sequencing was by immunoSEQ multiplex PCR. The data show 60,000 to 85,000 clones, about nine tenths seen once. The starting material was peripheral blood, obtained 28 days after the second AZD1222 dose. The receptors stem from an adult who received the AZD1222 COVID-19 vaccine.

The gene calls are TRBV19 and TRBJ2-7; D is unresolved. Per germline, CDR1 LNHDA and CDR2 SQIVND (reference sequence). Trimming took 7 bases from V and 4 from J, leaving 5 bases between them. The CDR3 is 10 amino acids. CDR3 DNA sequence: TGTGCCAGTATGATATACGAGCAGTACTTC. Its translation is CASMIYEQYF.

The chain carries TRBV28 and TRBJ1-1, with D possibly being TRBD1 (5 bases). Per the germline V gene, CDR1 is MDHEN and CDR2 is SYDVKM. Trimming removed 5 bases at V and 6 bases at J, with 13 bases between. The CDR3 has 13 residues. The CDR3 loop is CASSPGRRSEAFF. The CDR3 DNA reads TGTGCCAGCAGTCCAGGGAGGCGATCTGAAGCTTTCTTT.

The CDR3: CATSLTGSEQYF. The CDR3 DNA is TGTGCCACCAGCCTGACAGGCAGCGAGCAGTACTTC. The gene calls are TRBV24-1 and TRBJ2-7; tentatively, D is TRBD1 (6 bases). V was pared by 7 bases and J by 6 bases, with 12 bases between. The CDR3 sequence is 12 residues long. Germline V gene data show CDR1 as KGHDR and CDR2 as SFDVKD.

A few counts support this clone. This chain joins TRBV6-5 and TRBJ2-5; perhaps TRBD1 as D (5 bases). The V gene's germline CDR1 is MNHEY and CDR2 SVGAGI. Trimming removed 4 bases from V and 5 bases from J, with 17 bases in between. This CDR3 comprises 15 residues. CDR3 DNA sequence: TGTGCCAGCAGTTTCTCCAGGGTAGGCTGGGAGACCCAGTACTTC. Protein sequence: CASSFSRVGWETQYF.

The V gene is TRBV12-3 or TRBV12-4, the J gene TRBJ1-4; D not resolved. CDR3 length: 13 residues. V lost 6 bases and J lost 6, with 11 bases in between. The CDR3 DNA reads as TGTGCCAGCAGGCAGAGTGGGGATGAAAAACTGTTTTTT. Protein product: CASRQSGDEKLFF.

V and J are TRBV7-3 and TRBJ2-7, with 8 bases fitting TRBD2. V lost 0 bases to trimming and J lost 6 bases; unmatched junction nucleotides: 4. This CDR3 region has 14 residues. Germline V gene sequence: CDR1 SGHTA, CDR2 FQGTGA. The CDR3 coding sequence is TGTGCCAGCAGCTTAACGGGACTAGAAAGCGAGCAGTACTTC. Translation gives CASSLTGLESEQYF.

This clone is a singleton in its sample. The rearrangement joins TRBV4-2 to TRBJ1-4; 7 nucleotides align to TRBD1. Germline CDR1 reads LGHNA; CDR2 reads YNFKEQ. Germline trimming cut 0 bases from V and 2 bases from J; bases unmatched to any gene: 6. The CDR3 runs to 17 residues. For the CDR3, the DNA is TGTGCCAGCAGCCAAGATAGAAGGGGGCAGACTAATGAAAAACTGTTTTTT. Translating gives CASSQDRRGQTNEKLFF.